This entry features one TCR beta chain sequence. Its antigen is currently not known. One base away there is no much larger clone; base qualities are not given. The data were obtained in a study of cytomegalovirus exposure and HLA in healthy donors (dated by TCRdb to about 2017). A note on the overall study: An earlier analysis of 587 of the donors reported 276 Gb of sequence data and 95 million to 130 million unique TCR beta sequences obtained from about 179 million T cells. About 330 gigabases of sequencing data and around 85 million unique TCR sequences made up an early release that covered over 550 HLA-typed donors. Among the roughly 370 genotyped donors, roughly 80% belonged to the genetic ancestry cluster associated with self-reported Caucasian donors. The aim of the study was to test whether cataloging public T cell receptors could identify signatures of past pathogen exposure. The study profiled the T cell repertoires of 666 subjects by immunosequencing and related them to cytomegalovirus serostatus. In addition to the first cohort of 666 subjects, a separate validation cohort of 120 different subjects was used. High-throughput TCR immunosequencing, statistical association of individual TCRs with disease status, and machine learning were combined to predict cytomegalovirus infection status. A later analysis re-examined previously published TCR beta repertoires from about 700 donors and added high-resolution HLA genotyping to investigate patterns of TCR occurrence. Rather than drawing on any new phenotypic data, the later analysis identified candidate immune exposures from TCR beta sequences and the way those sequences occurred across donors. In an earlier analysis of 587 of the donors, high-throughput TCR beta sequencing was used to judge whether each TCR beta V gene segment behaved as functional or pseudogenic. Donor age, sex, ethnicity and CMV serostatus were compiled alongside the repertoire data. Genome-wide SNP genotypes for about 55% of the 666 donors were used in a later genetic analysis, which treated that subset as a discovery cohort. All discovery cohort repertoires had been generated using a single sequencing platform. Class I and class II HLA loci were covered by the typing at four-digit resolution. The number of donors typed differed by locus, with about 629-630 for A, B, C, DRB1 and DQB1, 522 for DQA1, over 600 for DPA1, and approximately 470 for DPB1. A handful of DR-DQ haplotypes were handled as single units for association and clustering because linkage in the cohort was strong. On average, 235,054 unique TCR beta nucleotide sequences were sequenced per donor among some 430 genotyped donors of the cohort, with roughly 18% of those sequences being non-productive. Overall study results and their limits: The presence/absence analyses assumed that sequencing depth was roughly uniform across donors, and that assumption may not be true. A later analysis found that TCR association rates varied across HLA loci, with DRB1 alleles showing the most associated TCRs and HLA-C alleles the fewest. A later genetic analysis reported fewer N-insertions in productive TCRs among donors in an Asian-associated ancestry cluster than the roughly 700-donor mean. In the study, around 160 TCR beta chains were listed as associated with cytomegalovirus. CMV serostatus was the only immune exposure information available for the cohort. Only TCR beta chains were sequenced in this cohort, and the absence of alpha or paired-chain data limited detectable features. A later analysis found that HLA-associated TCR beta chains were more clonally expanded and had lower generation probabilities than equally common non-associated chains. Linkage disequilibrium might explain the correlated functional status among segregating V segments, but an unknown experimental factor could not be ruled out. In vitro tests confirmed that a few of the cytomegalovirus-associated TCR beta chains recognize cytomegalovirus antigens. According to a later analysis, most CMV-associated TCR beta chains appeared to be HLA-restricted, and the HLA associations seemed to be driven largely by CMV exposure. The 87-base-pair reads could not distinguish some IMGT-functional V segments, including TRBV6-2 and TRBV6-3, so those segments were excluded. In an earlier analysis of several hundred of the donors, most TCR beta V segments were observed in productive rearrangements about 87% or about 30% of the time, broadly matching IMGT annotations. Most TCR sequences were observed very rarely across donors, whereas some public TCRs were present in many individuals. When HLA alleles, especially DR and DQ, strongly co-occurred, TCR associations were difficult to assign to individual alleles. The classifier was reported to diagnose cytomegalovirus status with high specificity and sensitivity in both the original and validation cohorts. HLA typing was unavailable for some donors at each locus, so association tests used only the typed subset. A further reported finding was that TCR beta sequences accurately predicted the HLA-A and HLA-B alleles for most subjects in the first cohort. It was suggested by the authors that the approach could potentially be generalized to other disease states and immunological phenotypes. A later analysis associated about 17,000 TCR beta sequences with specific HLA alleles at a false discovery rate of 0.05. A later genetic analysis associated a missense DCLRE1C variant with V-gene and J-gene trimming of TCR beta chains, and an independent cohort replicated the association. The sequencing pipeline was judged likely to have produced a cluster of highly shared sequence variants as a technical artifact. A later analysis reported that several top co-occurrence clusters appeared linked to parvovirus B19, influenza, CMV and Epstein-Barr virus. The earlier analysis of a few hundred of the donors excluded about 16 rarely observed V segments, including chromosome 9 orphons, because counts were too low.

The cohort was made up of 666 healthy bone marrow donors. At the time of sampling, every cohort member was nominally healthy, though immune exposures that went unrecorded were likely present. The donor tested CMV seropositive and was one of the 289 seropositive cohort members. Every donor gave a peripheral blood sample, and the peripheral blood mononuclear cells from that sample were used for TCR beta sequencing. Genomic DNA was extracted from the blood cell samples with the Qiagen DNeasy Blood Extraction Kit. Library preparation was by the immunoSEQ multiplex PCR assay. For the multiplex PCR, a mixture combining 60 forward primers for TCR Vbeta segments and 13 reverse primers for TCR Jbeta segments was used. The CDR3 region of rearranged TCR beta genes was amplified from genomic DNA with a multiplex PCR assay. The Illumina HiSeq System was used to sequence the amplified TCR beta libraries as 87-base-pair reads. The source study handled its data this way. A later analysis counted some 74 million unique TCR beta chains across the 650 to 700 repertoires, and some 11 million of these chains were shared by at least two donors. Raw reads were error-corrected and collapsed into unique sequences by a nearest-neighbor algorithm in which closely related sequences were merged to remove PCR and sequencing errors. V, D and J gene segments were assigned by aligning CDR3 sequences to IMGT reference sequences. For a sequence to be retained, a match of at least six nucleotides was required to both a V gene segment and a J gene segment. A rearrangement counted as productive if the CDR3 had no stop codons and remained in frame with V and J, and every other rearrangement counted as non-productive. CDR3 was defined according to IMGT convention as the region running from the second conserved V-encoded cysteine to the conserved J-encoded phenylalanine. Sequences without an unambiguous match to a single V gene segment were excluded from the earlier analysis of 587 of the donors. In an earlier analysis of approximately 500 of the donors, a V segment was called functional when productive rearrangements were above 56.7%, and segregating when the standard deviation between donors exceeded 5%. A statistical classification framework was built to diagnose cytomegalovirus status from the catalog of TCR beta chain sequences. In a later analysis, V and J genes were assigned by comparing TCR nucleotide sequences against IMGT/GENE-DB human TR gene sequences. In a later analysis, CDR3 sequences and most-parsimonious VDJ recombination scenarios were assigned using the TCRdist pipeline. In a later analysis, each TCR beta chain was defined by its CDR3 amino acid sequence together with its V-gene family, and reads lacking a unique V-gene family were excluded. In a later analysis, 500 to 700 highly shared, low-generation-probability nucleotide sequences were removed to address suspected cross-contamination and a sequencing artifact. A later analysis calculated a clonal expansion index for each public chain from normalized within-repertoire ranks of inferred template counts. In a later analysis, generation probabilities were computed with a VDJ recombination model fitted to out-of-frame rearrangements, and the resulting probabilities were checked against IGoR. Hypergeometric tests were used in a later analysis to score TCR-TCR, TCR-HLA and TCR-CMV co-occurrence, with a repertoire-size bias correction applied to the TCR pairs. To estimate false discovery rates, a later analysis permuted the HLA or CMV assignments 20 times. In a later analysis, co-occurring TCRs were grouped with DBSCAN, and TCRdist sequence similarity was added when clustering was performed within HLA-allele-positive subsets. Co-occurrence clustering excluded repertoires with fewer than 30,000 or more than 120,000 public chains, plus five with anomalous nucleotide sharing. This immuneACCESS table, as held by TCRdb, lists in-frame sequences with V and J called but not all clones. Of the missing ones, under half trace to an unresolved V gene in checked studies; the others have no known cause. V, J and clone size were drawn from that table, and D and trimming were deduced from the DNA. Across this sample there are around 140,000 clones, with about three quarters seen only once. Jointly, the top ten make up roughly 1.8% of the sample.

V and J lose 8 bases and 3 bases, and a span of 19 bases separates them. From cysteine to phenylalanine, the CDR3 is 15 amino acids long. Only the CDR3 DNA is retained, 45 bases long and in frame from the first base. CDR1 SGHVS and CDR2 FNYEAQ are derived from the germline V gene. This sequence originates from a female donor in good health and CMV-seropositive. The sequence is built from TRBV7-6 and TRBJ1-1, with TRBD1 as a weak D call on 6 bases. Sequencing input: PBMCs. The CDR3 region has the sequence CASLEYRGGDTEAFF. At the DNA level, the sequence is TGTGCCAGCTTGGAATATAGGGGGGGGGACACTGAAGCTTTCTTT.